The rows below give T cell receptor beta chains drawn from one sample of a study of high-grade serous ovarian cancer treatment subgroups. Profiled with immunoSEQ multiplex PCR; TCRdb holds only in-frame clones, not every one. The sample shows roughly 4,600 clones, 70% to 80% of them seen only once. Sequenced: tumor tissue. The source is a human donor with high-grade serous ovarian cancer. The CDR3 runs from the conserved cysteine through the conserved F or W. D genes are given only for firm matches. Some rows mark clone size as missing; the rest say once, few, many or name a class of expanded clone.

d_call j_call clone_size v_call cdr3_nt cdr3_aa
NA TRBJ2-5 NA TRBV10-1 TGCGCCGGTCTAAGCGGTTTGTACCAAGAGACCCAGTACTTC CAGLSGLYQETQYF
NA TRBJ2-3 NA TRBV7-6 TGTGCCAGCAGCTCACCGCCGGGACTCCGCACAGATACGCAGTATTTT CASSSPPGLRTDTQYF
NA TRBJ1-1 NA TRBV6-6 TGTGCCAGCAGCCCTGGACAGACTTTGAACACTGAAGCTTTCTTT CASSPGQTLNTEAFF
NA TRBJ2-7 NA TRBV30 TGTGCCTGGAGTCATGGAGGGGGCGGCTACGAGCAGTACTTC CAWSHGGGGYEQYF
TRBD1 TRBJ1-2 NA TRBV6-5 TGTGCCACCGTACAGGGGTCGGGCTATGGCTACACCTTC CATVQGSGYGYTF
TRBD1 TRBJ1-2 NA TRBV30 TGTGCCTGGAGTCCCCTGATCGGGACAGCTCTCTATGGCTACACCTTC CAWSPLIGTALYGYTF
TRBD1 TRBJ2-7 NA TRBV25-1 TGTGCCAGCAGTGAATTGGGGACAGTCTACGAGCAGTACTTC CASSELGTVYEQYF
TRBD2 TRBJ2-3 NA TRBV13 TGTGCCAGCAGCTTCTCTAGCGGTTTGGGAGGAGATACGCAGTATTTT CASSFSSGLGGDTQYF
NA TRBJ1-4 NA TRBV7-8 TGTGCCAGCAGCAACCGGGTCGACAATGAAAAACTGTTTTTT CASSNRVDNEKLFF
TRBD2 TRBJ2-7 NA TRBV5-6 TGTGCCAGCACTCCGGGACTAGCGGGGGACTACGAGCAGTACTTC CASTPGLAGDYEQYF
NA TRBJ1-4 NA TRBV30 TGTGCCTGGAGTACAGAGGGTTGGGGAAAACTGTTTTTT CAWSTEGWGKLFF
NA TRBJ2-3 NA TRBV5-1 TGCGCCAGCAGCGGACATCACACAGATACGCAGTATTTT CASSGHHTDTQYF
TRBD2 TRBJ2-5 few TRBV6-7 TGTGCCCAGCGGGAGGTGGGAGAGACCCAGTACTTC CAQREVGETQYF
NA TRBJ1-5 NA TRBV4-3 TGCGCCAGCAGCCAAGATCCCCCGACGGTCCATCAGCCCCAGCATTTT CASSQDPPTVHQPQHF
NA TRBJ2-7 once TRBV6-5 TGTGCCAGCAGTAAGGACGGGACTCCGGTAGGCGAGCAGTACTTC CASSKDGTPVGEQYF
TRBD2 TRBJ2-7 few TRBV30 TGTGCCTGGAGCAGGACTAGCGGGAGAGGGAGCGAGCAGTACTTC CAWSRTSGRGSEQYF
TRBD1 TRBJ1-2 NA TRBV6-5 TGTGCCAGCAGTTCCGGGACAGGGGGCATTGGCTACACCTTC CASSSGTGGIGYTF
NA TRBJ1-2 NA TRBV29-1 TGCAGCGTTGAAGATGCAGTCTACGGCTACACCTTC CSVEDAVYGYTF
NA TRBJ1-2 once TRBV6-5 TGTGCCAGTAAAACCTGGGACAACAACTATGGCTACACCTTC CASKTWDNNYGYTF
TRBD2 TRBJ2-2 NA TRBV6-4 TGTGCCAGCAGTACGGGACTAGCGGGCACCGGGGAGCTGTTTTTT CASSTGLAGTGELFF
TRBD2 TRBJ2-5 NA TRBV9 TGTGCCAGCAGCAAGACTAGCGGGGGGCCCCAAGAGACCCAGTACTTC CASSKTSGGPQETQYF
TRBD2 TRBJ2-1 NA TRBV27 TGTGCCAGCAGTCCATCTACTGGCGGGAGCCCCAATGAGCAGTTCTTC CASSPSTGGSPNEQFF
NA TRBJ1-2 NA TRBV27 TGTGCCAGCAGTTCTTATGTACAGGGTTATGGCTACACCTTC CASSSYVQGYGYTF
NA TRBJ2-3 NA TRBV7-7 TGTGCTAGCAGCCCCGATTCTGGAGGCCTTAACACAGATACGCAGTATTTT CASSPDSGGLNTDTQYF
NA TRBJ1-2 NA TRBV2 TGTGCCAGCAGTCTCGGTGGAGGCTACACCTTC CASSLGGGYTF
NA TRBJ2-7 few TRBV29-1 TGCAGCGTCGTAGCGCGGGGGCGGCTATCCACCACGCAGTACTTC CSVVARGRLSTTQYF
NA TRBJ2-7 once TRBV30 TGTGCCTGGAGTGTTACAGGCTACGAGCAGTACTTC CAWSVTGYEQYF
TRBD2 TRBJ2-1 NA TRBV29-1 TGCAGCGTTGATGGCCTAGCGGGACTCAATGAGCAGTTCTTC CSVDGLAGLNEQFF
NA TRBJ1-6 once TRBV30 TGTGCCTGGAGTGCACAAGACAGCAGCTCCTATAATTCACCCCTCCACTTT CAWSAQDSSSYNSPLHF
NA TRBJ2-1 NA TRBV18 TGTGCCAGCTCACCACGAGAAGGGTCCAATGAGCAGTTCTTC CASSPREGSNEQFF
TRBD2 TRBJ2-7 NA TRBV7-9 TGTGCCAGCAGCCCCACAGGCGGGAGTCACTACGAGCAGTACTTC CASSPTGGSHYEQYF
NA TRBJ1-2 NA TRBV9 TGTGCCAGCAGCGTAGACAGGGCAATCTATGGCTACACCTTC CASSVDRAIYGYTF
TRBD1 TRBJ1-1 NA TRBV7-9 TGTGCCAGCAGCGAACAGGGGGGGAGTTATGAAGCTTTCTTT CASSEQGGSYEAFF
TRBD2 TRBJ2-1 NA TRBV28 TGTGCCAGCAGTAGCGGGGAGCCGACCTACAATGAGCAGTTCTTC CASSSGEPTYNEQFF
TRBD2 TRBJ2-2 NA TRBV7-9 TGTGCCAGCACCTTCACCATGCGGGAGGGCCCGGGGGCCGGGGAGCTGTTTTTT CASTFTMREGPGAGELFF
TRBD1 TRBJ2-2 NA TRBV4-2 TGTGCCAGCAGCAATAGACAGGGAGACACCGGGGAGCTGTTTTTT CASSNRQGDTGELFF